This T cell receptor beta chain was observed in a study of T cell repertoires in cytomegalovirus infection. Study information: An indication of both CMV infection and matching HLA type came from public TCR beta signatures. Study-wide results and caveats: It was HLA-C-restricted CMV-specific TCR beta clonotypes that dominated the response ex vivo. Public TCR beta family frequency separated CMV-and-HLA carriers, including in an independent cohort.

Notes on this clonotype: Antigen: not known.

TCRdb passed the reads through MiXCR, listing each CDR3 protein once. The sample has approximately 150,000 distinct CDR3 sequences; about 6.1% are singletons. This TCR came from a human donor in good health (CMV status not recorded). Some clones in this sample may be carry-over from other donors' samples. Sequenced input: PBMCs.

As DNA, the CDR3 is TGCAGCGTTGAAGTCGGGACAGGGAACGAAAAACTGTTTTTT. Residues: CSVEVGTGNEKLFF. The chain combines TRBV29-1 with TRBJ1-4; 9 nucleotides align to TRBD1. Per the germline V gene, CDR1 is SQVTM and CDR2 is ANQGSEA. V was pared by 1 base and J by 8 bases, with 5 bases of the junction left unmatched. This CDR3 comprises 14 residues.